This T cell receptor (beta chain) comes out of a study of regulatory T cells in long-lasting Graves disease. Time point: persistent/refractory GD, antithyroid drugs over 5 years with positive TRAb. PBMC RNA served as the TCR library source. Germline trimming cut 4 bases from V and 6 bases from J; bases unmatched to any gene: 8. The CDR3 contains 14 residues. Germline CDR1 and CDR2: MGHRA and YSYEKL. With iRepertoire HTBI primers and Arm-PCR of CDR3 regions, TCR beta libraries were built. Via MiXCR, TCRdb re-called the multiplex PCR reads, giving one row per CDR3 protein. Among around 460,000 distinct CDR3 sequences listed, 20% to 25% were seen once.

This rearrangement joins TRBV4-1 to TRBJ1-2, with 7 bases identical to TRBD1. This specimen was peripheral blood mononuclear cells (PBMCs), taken when the disease was refractory, from a patient treated with antithyroid drugs. The sequence was obtained from a female donor with Graves disease. The CDR3 reads CASSRRQGVDGYTF. In DNA, the CDR3 is TGCGCCAGCAGCCGTCGACAGGGCGTAGATGGCTACACCTTC.